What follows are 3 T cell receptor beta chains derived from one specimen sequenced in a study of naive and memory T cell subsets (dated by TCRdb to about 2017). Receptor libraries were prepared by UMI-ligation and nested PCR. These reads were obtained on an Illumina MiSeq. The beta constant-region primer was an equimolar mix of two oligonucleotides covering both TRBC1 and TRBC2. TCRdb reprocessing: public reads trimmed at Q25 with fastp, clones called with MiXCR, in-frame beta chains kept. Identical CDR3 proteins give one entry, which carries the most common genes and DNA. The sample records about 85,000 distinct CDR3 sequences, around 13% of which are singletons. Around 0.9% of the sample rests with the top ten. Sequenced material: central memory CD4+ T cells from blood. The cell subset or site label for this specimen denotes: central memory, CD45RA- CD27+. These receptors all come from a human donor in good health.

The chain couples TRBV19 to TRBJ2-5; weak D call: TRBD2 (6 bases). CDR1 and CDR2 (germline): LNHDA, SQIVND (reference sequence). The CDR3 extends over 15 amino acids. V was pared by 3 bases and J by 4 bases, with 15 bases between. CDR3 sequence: CASSMFGGGLETQYF. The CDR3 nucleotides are TGTGCCAGTAGTATGTTTGGTGGAGGGCTAGAGACCCAGTACTTC.

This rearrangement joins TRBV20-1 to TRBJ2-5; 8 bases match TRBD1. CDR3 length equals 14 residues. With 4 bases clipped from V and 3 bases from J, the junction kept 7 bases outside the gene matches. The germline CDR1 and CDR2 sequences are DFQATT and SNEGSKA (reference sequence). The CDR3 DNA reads TGCAGTGCTAACCACGGACAGGGCAAAGAGACCCAGTACTTC. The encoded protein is CSANHGQGKETQYF.

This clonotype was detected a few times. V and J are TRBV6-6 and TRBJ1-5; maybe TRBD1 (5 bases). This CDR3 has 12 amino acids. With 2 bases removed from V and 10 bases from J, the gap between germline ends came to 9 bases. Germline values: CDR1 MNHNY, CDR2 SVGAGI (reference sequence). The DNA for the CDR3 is TGTGCCAGCAGTTACGGGGCTGAACCCCAGCATTTT. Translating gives CASSYGAEPQHF.